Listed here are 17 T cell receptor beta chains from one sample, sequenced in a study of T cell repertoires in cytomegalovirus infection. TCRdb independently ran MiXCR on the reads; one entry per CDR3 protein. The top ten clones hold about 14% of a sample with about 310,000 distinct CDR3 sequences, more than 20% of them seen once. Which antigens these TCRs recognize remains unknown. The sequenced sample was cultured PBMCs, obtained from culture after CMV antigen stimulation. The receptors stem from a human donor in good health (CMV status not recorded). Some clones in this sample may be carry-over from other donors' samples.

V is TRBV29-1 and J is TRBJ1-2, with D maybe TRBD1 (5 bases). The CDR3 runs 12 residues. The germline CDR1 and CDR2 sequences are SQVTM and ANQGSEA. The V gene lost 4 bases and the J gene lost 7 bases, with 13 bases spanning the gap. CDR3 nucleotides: TGCAGCGTTGTAAGCAGGGATGCTGGCTACACCTTC. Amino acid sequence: CSVVSRDAGYTF.

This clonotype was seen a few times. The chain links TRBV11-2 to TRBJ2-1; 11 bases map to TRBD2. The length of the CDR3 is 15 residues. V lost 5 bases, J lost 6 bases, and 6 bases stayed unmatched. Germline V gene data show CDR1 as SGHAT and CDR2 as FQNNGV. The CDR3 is CASSGTSGSGNEQFF. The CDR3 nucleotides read TGTGCCAGCAGCGGAACTAGCGGGAGTGGCAATGAGCAGTTCTTC.

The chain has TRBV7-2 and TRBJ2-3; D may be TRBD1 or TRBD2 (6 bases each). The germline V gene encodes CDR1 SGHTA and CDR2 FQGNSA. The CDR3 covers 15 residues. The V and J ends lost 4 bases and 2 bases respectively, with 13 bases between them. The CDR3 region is CASSSPGGFTDTQYF. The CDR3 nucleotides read TGTGCCAGCAGCTCCCCCGGGGGCTTCACAGATACGCAGTATTTT.

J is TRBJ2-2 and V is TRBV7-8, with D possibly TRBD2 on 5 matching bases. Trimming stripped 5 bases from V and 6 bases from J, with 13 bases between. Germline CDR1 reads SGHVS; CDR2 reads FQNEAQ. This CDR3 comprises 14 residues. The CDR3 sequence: CASSLRPGSGELFF. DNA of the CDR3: TGTGCCAGCAGCCTCCGTCCGGGATCCGGGGAGCTGTTTTTT. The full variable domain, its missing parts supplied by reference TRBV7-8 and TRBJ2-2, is GAGVSQSPRYKVAKRGQDVALRCDPISGHVSLFWYQQALGQGPEFLTYFQNEAQLDKSGLPSDRFFAERPEGSVSTLKIQRTQQEDSAVYLCASSLRPGSGELFFGEGSRLTVL.

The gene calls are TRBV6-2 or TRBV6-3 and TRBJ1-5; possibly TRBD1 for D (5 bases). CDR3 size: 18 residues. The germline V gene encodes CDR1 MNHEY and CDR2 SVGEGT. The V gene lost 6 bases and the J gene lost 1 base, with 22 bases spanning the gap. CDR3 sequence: CASSPHLGGGASNQPQHF. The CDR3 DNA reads TGTGCCAGCAGCCCCCACCTGGGCGGGGGAGCGAGCAATCAGCCCCAGCATTTT.

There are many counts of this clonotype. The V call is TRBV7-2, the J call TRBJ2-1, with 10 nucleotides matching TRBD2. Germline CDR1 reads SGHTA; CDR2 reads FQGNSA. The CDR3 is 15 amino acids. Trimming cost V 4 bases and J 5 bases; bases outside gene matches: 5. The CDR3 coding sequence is TGTGCCAGCAGCTCCCCCCTAGCGGGAGACAATGAGCAGTTCTTC. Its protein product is CASSSPLAGDNEQFF.

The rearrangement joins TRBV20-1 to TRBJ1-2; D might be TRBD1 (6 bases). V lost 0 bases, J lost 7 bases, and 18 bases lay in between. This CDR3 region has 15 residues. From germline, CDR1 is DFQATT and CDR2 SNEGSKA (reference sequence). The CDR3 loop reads CSARDYGGRVGGYTF. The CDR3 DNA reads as TGCAGTGCTAGAGATTATGGGGGCAGAGTCGGTGGCTACACCTTC.

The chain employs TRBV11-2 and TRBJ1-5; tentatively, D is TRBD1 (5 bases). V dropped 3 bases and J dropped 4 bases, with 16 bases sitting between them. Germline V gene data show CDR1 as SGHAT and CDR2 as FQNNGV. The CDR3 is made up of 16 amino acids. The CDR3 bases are TGTGCCAGCAGCTTTACCGGGAGGGGCGGGAATCAGCCCCAGCATTTT. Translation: CASSFTGRGGNQPQHF.

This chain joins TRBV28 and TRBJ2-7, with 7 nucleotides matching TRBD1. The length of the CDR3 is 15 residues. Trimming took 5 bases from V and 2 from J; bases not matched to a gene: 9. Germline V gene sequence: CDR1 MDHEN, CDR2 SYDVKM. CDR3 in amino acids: CASSPSPGTAYEQYV. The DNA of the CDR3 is TGTGCCAGCAGTCCATCCCCCGGGACAGCCTACGAGCAGTACGTC.

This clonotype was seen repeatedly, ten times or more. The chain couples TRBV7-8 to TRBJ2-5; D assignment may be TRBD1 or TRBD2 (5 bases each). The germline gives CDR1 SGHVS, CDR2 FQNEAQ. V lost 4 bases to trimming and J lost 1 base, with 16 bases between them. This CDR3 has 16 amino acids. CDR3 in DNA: TGTGCCAGCAGCTCGCTGGGGGTACGGGCCCAAGAGACCCAGTACTTC. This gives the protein CASSSLGVRAQETQYF.

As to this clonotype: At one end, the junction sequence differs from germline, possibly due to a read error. The CDR3 sequence: CASSRPRQGAYYNEQFF. The CDR3 bases are TGTGCCAGCAGCCGTCCTCGACAAGGGGCCTACTACAATGAGCAGTTCTTC. The chain joins TRBV4-1 to TRBJ2-1, with a tentative D call TRBD1 (5 bases). Looked up from germline, CDR1 is MGHRA and CDR2 is YSYEKL. The CDR3 consists of 17 residues.

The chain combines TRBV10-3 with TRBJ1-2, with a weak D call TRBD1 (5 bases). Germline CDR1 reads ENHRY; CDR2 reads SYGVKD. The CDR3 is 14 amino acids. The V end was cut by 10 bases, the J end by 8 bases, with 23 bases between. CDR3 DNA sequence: TGTGCCACGCGAGAAAACCAGGGCCCGGGGGGCTACACCTTC. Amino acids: CATRENQGPGGYTF.

The CDR3 loop is CASSSRQGGTDTQYF. In nucleotides, the CDR3 is TGTGCCAGCAGCTCCCGACAAGGAGGTACAGATACGCAGTATTTT. The chain couples TRBV7-2 to TRBJ2-3; D may be TRBD2 (5 bases). Trimming cost V 4 bases and J 3 bases, with 14 bases left between them. CDR1 and CDR2 (germline): SGHTA, FQGNSA. The CDR3 length is 15 residues.

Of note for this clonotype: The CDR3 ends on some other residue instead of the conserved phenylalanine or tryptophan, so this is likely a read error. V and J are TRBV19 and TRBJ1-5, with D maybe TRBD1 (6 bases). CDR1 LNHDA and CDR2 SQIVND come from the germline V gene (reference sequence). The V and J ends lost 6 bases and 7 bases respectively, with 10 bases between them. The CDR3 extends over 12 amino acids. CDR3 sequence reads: CASSQGYQPQHC. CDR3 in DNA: TGTGCCAGTAGCCAGGGGTACCAGCCCCAGCATTGT.

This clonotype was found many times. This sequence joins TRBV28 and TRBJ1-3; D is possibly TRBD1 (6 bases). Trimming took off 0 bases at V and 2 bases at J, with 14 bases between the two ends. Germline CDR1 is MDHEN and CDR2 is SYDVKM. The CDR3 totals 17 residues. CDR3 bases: TGTGCCAGCAGTTTATGGCGGGGGCTCGGCCCTGGAAACACCATATATTTT. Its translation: CASSLWRGLGPGNTIYF.

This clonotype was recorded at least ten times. The CDR3: CASSLVSRTAFF. Written as DNA, the CDR3 is TGTGCCAGCAGCCTAGTATCTAGGACGGCTTTCTTT. The chain combines TRBV7-8 with TRBJ1-1; no definite D call. This CDR3 contains 12 residues. V was pared by 5 bases and J by 11 bases, with 15 bases between. CDR1 is SGHVS, CDR2 FQNEAQ, per germline.

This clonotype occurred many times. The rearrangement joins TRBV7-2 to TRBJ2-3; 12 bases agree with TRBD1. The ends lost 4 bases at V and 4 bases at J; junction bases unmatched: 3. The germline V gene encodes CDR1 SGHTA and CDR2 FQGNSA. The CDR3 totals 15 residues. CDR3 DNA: TGTGCCAGCAGCTCCGGGACAGGGGGCCCAGATACGCAGTATTTT. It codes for CASSSGTGGPDTQYF.